This note documents a single T cell receptor (beta chain) sequence. This clonotype was observed once. Its antigen has not been determined. Base-call qualities are not available, and no considerably larger clone is one nucleotide away. A single read is weak support. Genomic DNA served as template for TCR beta VDJ combination and CDR3 sequence profiling. An Illumina HiSeq 2000 was the platform used for TCR repertoire sequencing. The published analysis was carried out like this. TRBV/TRBJ rearrangement plots, CDR3 size and DJ length profiles, and Simpson's diversity index were used to evaluate the repertoires. The most abundant DNA sequence in the deep sequencing data was defined as the immunodominant clone. CDR3 amino acid sequences were checked for sharing between subjects and were compared against published repertoires and the VDJdb database. In TCRdb, the public reads were trimmed at Q25 with fastp and aligned with MiXCR, with productive beta chains retained. Entries that share a CDR3 protein sequence are merged under the most common genes and DNA. It is TCRdb's table, rather than the study itself, that gives the V and J calls and clone size. The sample contains about 42,000 distinct CDR3 sequences, 65% to 70% of them found a single time. Jointly, the top ten make up 20% to 30% of the sample.

The study deep-sequenced TCR repertoires of sorted CD4+ and CD8+ blood T cells from severe aplastic anemia patients and healthy subjects. Ficoll-Paque density gradient centrifugation was used to isolate peripheral blood mononuclear cells. Before DNA was extracted, CD4+ and CD8+ T cells were sorted using either FACS or magnetic beads. This sample was taken from a study of CD8+CD57+ T cells in acquired aplastic anemia (dated by TCRdb to 2016 to 2019). About the study as a whole: On average, sorted CD4+ and CD8+ cells yielded approximately 3 ug of extracted DNA, with a range of about 0.18 to 27.4 ug. Healthy donor samples averaged about 10 million reads for CD4+ and under 12 million for CD8+ cells.

Via the germline V gene, CDR1 is KGHDR and CDR2 SFDVKD. Including cysteine and phenylalanine, the CDR3 has 15 amino acids. The retained sequence is limited to the CDR3, 45 bases, with the frame set at the first base. Relative to germline, V is missing 7 bases and J is missing 5 bases, with 11 bases of the junction outside any gene match. Overall study results and their limits: Although 25 to 30 CD8+ CDR3 sequences were shared by patients and controls, these sequences appeared highly expressed in patients and within the immunodominant clones of patients. CD8+ Simpson's diversity did not differ significantly between patients and healthy controls (P=0.060).

The sample consisted of sorted CD4+, CD8+, or CD8+CD57+ T cells (not recorded which) from PBMCs. The sequence joins TRBV24-1 to TRBJ2-7; TRBD2 fits 9 bases in the junction. The clonotype originates from a human donor in good health, serving as a control. The DNA sequence is TGTGCCACCAGCGATAGGGTAGCGGGAGTCAACGAGCAGTACTTC. Its translation is CATSDRVAGVNEQYF.